Here is one T cell receptor (beta chain) with its context. Its antigen remains unidentified. This sample stems from a study of CD8+ T cells in alopecia areata. Study-level information: Twice daily, treated patients received 5 to 10 mg of oral tofacitinib. Study-level findings and limits: Scalp specimens additionally yield sequences from normal skin's resident alphabeta T cells.

Once RNA had been extracted, it was reverse transcribed into cDNA to act as the sequencing template. Using immunoSEQ multiplex PCR, the repertoire was profiled, and TCRdb retains in-frame clones only, with some absent. The sample consists of roughly 100,000 clones, 44% of them appearing once. CDR1 and CDR2 from the germline V gene are LNHDA and SQIVND (reference sequence). The V gene lost 1 base and the J gene lost 3 bases, with 10 bases spanning the gap. This CDR3 has 15 amino acids. The sample's treatment: oral pan-JAK inhibitor, 5-10 mg twice daily. Individuals with alopecia areata gave both lesional scalp punch biopsies and peripheral blood for collection. Sorting separated CD4+ and CD8+ T cells out of PBMCs.

This chain uses TRBV19 with TRBJ1-5; D is ambiguous. The sequencing used CD8+ T cells sorted from blood, collected at week 24, from a patient treated with tofacitinib. The sequence was collected from a human donor with alopecia areata. CDR3 nucleotide sequence: TGTGCCAGTAGTATAGGGTCGGGGTCCAATCAGCCCCAGCATTTT. Its translation: CASSIGSGSNQPQHF.